Listed here is a single T cell receptor (beta chain). Its cognate antigen is unknown. The data were obtained in a study of blood T cells in healthy people across ages. Study-level findings and limits: More naive CD4+ cells and higher diversity were found in long-lived than in aged donors.

CDR1 and CDR2 from the germline V gene are ENHRY and SYGVKD. The CDR3 has 13 amino acids. The germline V and J ends were trimmed by 10 bases and 0 bases, with 13 bases remaining between them. Primers used in a second PCR of roughly 6 to 11 cycles were a sample-barcoded 5' primer and a J-beta primer mix. A template-switch adaptor containing 12 random nucleotides labeled each cDNA molecule. TCRdb recomputed calls from the 5' RACE reads with MiXCR, one row per CDR3 protein. The sample contains hundreds of thousands of distinct CDR3 sequences, approximately 24% of which appear only once. This same sample was also taken into another study, of T cells of mothers and their children. From that paper: Mothers gave over 9.5 million TCR beta CDR3 reads each, and children 3 million to 3.5 million each.

The sample was blood. This TCR was sampled from a boy younger than 18 in good health. V gene TRBV10-3 combines with J gene TRBJ2-7; D may be TRBD1 or TRBD2 (5 bases each). CDR3 nucleotide sequence: TGTGCCAGTCTCAGGGACCCCTCCTACGAGCAGTACTTC. It specifies CASLRDPSYEQYF.